Listed below are T cell receptor beta chains from one sample, sequenced in a study of blood T cells in healthy people across ages. TCRdb recomputed calls from the 5' RACE reads with MiXCR, one row per CDR3 protein. The repertoire has over a million distinct CDR3 sequences, approximately 25% of them found once; the top ten carry around 0.75%. The same data also went into a second study, on T cells of mothers and their children.

Material for sequencing was blood. The receptors derive from a girl aged 2-15 years in good health. Each CDR3 is given with its conserved first and last residue. A D gene is named only where the DNA matches it firmly. Part of the rows lack a size; the others show once, few, many or a class for expanded clones.

j_gene,abundance,len,v_gene,d_gene,CDR3nt,CDR3aa
TRBJ2-7,few,16,TRBV10-3,TRBD1,TGTGCCACAGAATCGACGGCGGGACAGGGTCTCTACGAGCAGTACTTC,CATESTAGQGLYEQYF
TRBJ2-5,few,15,TRBV6-6,.,TGTGCCAGCGATAGTCCATCCGGGCTCCAAGAGACCCAGTACTTC,CASDSPSGLQETQYF
TRBJ2-5,few,15,TRBV5-1,TRBD2,TGCGCCAGCAGCCCCACTAGCGGGAGACAAGAGACCCAGTACTTC,CASSPTSGRQETQYF
TRBJ2-1,few,18,TRBV28,TRBD1,TGTGCCAGCAGTTTATTTGCGGGCATTACAGGGGAGAGGAATGAGCAGTTCTTC,CASSLFAGITGERNEQFF
TRBJ2-6,few,15,TRBV7-6,.,TGTGCCAGCAGCTTAGCGGAGGCTGGGGCCAACGTCCTGACTTTC,CASSLAEAGANVLTF
TRBJ2-2,.,14,TRBV12-3/TRBV12-4,.,TGTGCCAGCAGTTTCGGGACTTCCAACGGGGAGCTGTTTTTT,CASSFGTSNGELFF
TRBJ2-7,.,15,TRBV29-1,.,TGCAGCGTTGAAAGGACGACGACGGGGGTCTACGAGCAGTACTTC,CSVERTTTGVYEQYF
TRBJ2-7,.,14,TRBV27,TRBD2,TGTGCCAGCAGTCCCACTGGGGGGGGTTGGGAGCAGTACTTC,CASSPTGGGWEQYF
TRBJ2-1,.,14,TRBV29-1,.,TGCAGCGTTGCCGGAGGAATGAAATACAATGAGCAGTTCTTC,CSVAGGMKYNEQFF
TRBJ2-3,few,15,TRBV12-3/TRBV12-4,.,TGTGCCAGCAGTTCCCGGGACGGGTTGGAAGATACGCAGTATTTT,CASSSRDGLEDTQYF
TRBJ2-1,.,17,TRBV20-1,.,TGCAGTGCTAGAGGTCCTCTTTTAAGAGGGAGATACAATGAGCAGTTCTTC,CSARGPLLRGRYNEQFF
TRBJ1-1,.,14,TRBV9,TRBD1,TGTGCCAGCAGCGTAAGCGCCGGGACAGGGGAAGCTTTCTTT,CASSVSAGTGEAFF
TRBJ2-1,many,13,TRBV28,.,TGTGCCAGCAGTTTGGGAGATGGCAATGAGCAGTTCTTC,CASSLGDGNEQFF
TRBJ1-1,.,15,TRBV10-3,.,TGTGCCATCAGATCAGGGCCTGCGATGAACACTGAAGCTTTCTTT,CAIRSGPAMNTEAFF
TRBJ1-4,few,12,TRBV24-1,TRBD1,TGTGCCCCCGACAGGGCTAATGAAAAACTGTTTTTT,CAPDRANEKLFF
TRBJ2-2,.,14,TRBV29-1,.,TGCAGCGTTGTAGGGTCTCTCGGCACCGGGGAGCTGTTTTTT,CSVVGSLGTGELFF
TRBJ2-7,.,13,TRBV20-1,.,TGCAGTGCTAGGCGGGACGGAACCTACGAGCAGTACTTC,CSARRDGTYEQYF
TRBJ2-1,.,13,TRBV29-1,.,TGCAGCGTTCAGCTCTACCCTGCCAATGAGCAGTTCTTC,CSVQLYPANEQFF